The 2 T cell receptor beta chains below were found in one sample sequenced in a study of cytomegalovirus exposure and HLA in healthy donors. PCR employed 60 Vbeta and 13 Jbeta primers. Profiled with immunoSEQ multiplex PCR; TCRdb holds only in-frame clones, not every one. The table shows roughly 130,000 clones, with over 70% occurring only once. Sequencing was performed on PBMCs. All receptors derive from a woman aged 40 to 50 in good health and CMV-seropositive.

The chain has TRBV28 and TRBJ1-2; no firm D call. The CDR3 runs to 12 residues. CDR1 MDHEN and CDR2 SYDVKM come from the germline V gene. Between the trimmed V and J ends, which lost 10 bases and 2 bases, there was a span of 11 bases. The CDR3 nucleotides read TGTGCCACCCAAACGGGGAACTATGGCTACACCTTC. It translates to CATQTGNYGYTF.

The chain recombines TRBV2 with TRBJ2-3, with 8 bases lining up with TRBD2. CDR1 SNHLY and CDR2 FYNNEI come from the germline V gene. CDR3 size: 14 residues. V lost 8 bases and J lost 4; bases outside the gene matches: 8. The CDR3 DNA follows: TGTGCCAGCCGGTCTAGCGGGTTCCCAGATACGCAGTATTTT. Its translation: CASRSSGFPDTQYF.